This T cell receptor (beta chain) derives from a study of OX40 agonist ivuxolimab in advanced cancers. Turning to the study itself: Patients were given ivuxolimab, an antibody that agonizes OX40 (CD134).

Method: immunoSEQ multiplex PCR; TCRdb's copy keeps in-frame clones and lacks some. The sample has about 64,000 clones, about 90% seen once. This clone was picked up a small number of times. Germline V gene sequence: CDR1 SGHDT, CDR2 YYEEEE. Between the trimmed V and J ends, which lost 2 bases and 7 bases, there was a span of 15 bases. The length of the CDR3 is 14 residues. The chain has TRBV5-6 and TRBJ1-2, with D maybe TRBD1 (5 bases). The clonotype originates from an adult with an advanced solid tumor such as melanoma, head and neck, liver or kidney cancer. Sequences were derived from CD4+ or CD8+ T cells sorted from blood, sampled in a trial of the OX40 agonist ivuxolimab. The CDR3 DNA is TGTGCCAGCAGCTTAATATCCGCGGGGGGTGGCTACACCTTC. This gives the protein CASSLISAGGGYTF.